This T cell receptor beta chain was obtained from a study of blood T cell repertoires in COVID-19. As for the study in general: Researchers got acute and convalescent COVID-19 samples from the United States, Italy and Spain. PBMCs, B-cell-depleted T cells, or T cells were the source of the cDNA or gDNA that made up the material.

Germline values: CDR1 PRHDT, CDR2 FYEKMQ (reference sequence). The CDR3 extends over 14 amino acids. V lost 6 bases and J lost 3, with 15 bases in between. Authors' processing steps: Reference gene primers were amplified, and this amplification served to estimate nucleated cell counts. The method was immunoSEQ multiplex PCR; TCRdb's version includes in-frame clones alone and lacks a portion of them. D and trimming were read from the DNA, whereas the V and J calls and clone size are those reported in that table. The data show more than 200,000 clones, roughly 90% seen once. This sequence joins TRBV13 and TRBJ2-7; tentatively, D is TRBD1 (6 bases). This TCR came from a woman aged 50 to 60 with acute or convalescent COVID-19. The sequencing sample was made of peripheral blood. In DNA form, the CDR3 reads TGTGCCAGCAGTGGGACGGGACAACGCTACGAGCAGTACTTC. Encoded protein: CASSGTGQRYEQYF.